This passage covers 30 T cell receptor beta chains from one sample sequenced in a study of cytomegalovirus exposure and HLA in healthy donors. PCR employed 60 Vbeta and 13 Jbeta primers. Sequencing used immunoSEQ multiplex PCR; TCRdb keeps in-frame clones, though not all of them. The sample yields about 59,000 clones, more than 70% seen once. The specimen sequenced was PBMCs. These receptors were taken from a man aged 30-40 years in good health and CMV-seropositive.

The chain joins TRBV11-1 to TRBJ2-2; D ambiguous. Trimming stripped 0 bases from V and 1 base from J, with 6 bases between. This CDR3 has 15 residues. Germline-derived CDR1 and CDR2 are SGHAT and FQDESV (reference sequence). Written as DNA, the CDR3 is TGTGCCAGCAGCTTAGCGGCAGGGAACACCGGGGAGCTGTTTTTT. It specifies CASSLAAGNTGELFF.

This CDR3 reads CASSPDGTGTLNTIYF. The CDR3 coding sequence is TGTGCCAGCAGCCCAGACGGGACAGGGACTCTGAACACCATATATTTT. The chain carries TRBV9 and TRBJ1-3, with TRBD1 matching over 9 bases. CDR3 size: 16 residues. V trimming: 4 bases; J trimming: 7 bases; junction bases outside the gene matches: 12. In germline, CDR1 is SGDLS, CDR2 YYNGEE.

The V call is TRBV5-1, the J call TRBJ2-1; TRBD1 matches 11 bases. Trimming at V came to 6 bases and at J to 8 bases, leaving 7 bases not matched to a gene. The CDR3 spans 14 residues. Germline V gene data show CDR1 as SGHRS and CDR2 as YFSETQ. CDR3 loop: CASTRDRGTDEQFF. CDR3 nucleotide sequence: TGCGCCAGCACCCGGGACAGGGGGACGGATGAGCAGTTCTTC.

The V and J genes are TRBV30 and TRBJ1-6, with 7 bases lining up with TRBD1. CDR1 and CDR2 from the germline V gene are GTSNPN and SVGIG (reference sequence). The V and J ends lost 4 bases and 2 bases, in that order; junction bases with no gene match: 8. The CDR3 runs 16 residues. The CDR3 region is CAWKLSGGTYNSPLHF. CDR3 nucleotide sequence: TGTGCCTGGAAACTATCAGGGGGAACCTATAATTCACCCCTCCACTTT.

The chain recombines TRBV4-3 with TRBJ1-4, with 11 bases fitting TRBD1. Trimming took 4 bases from V and 6 from J; bases not matched to a gene: 4. The CDR3 has 15 residues. Germline V gene sequence: CDR1 LGHNA, CDR2 YSLEER. In nucleotides, the CDR3 is TGCGCCAGCAGCCGGCAGGGACAGGGGGATGAAAAACTGTTTTTT. Encoded protein: CASSRQGQGDEKLFF.

Only a few counts were recorded for this clone. The chain employs TRBV6-5 and TRBJ1-6; 7 bases map to TRBD1. CDR3 length equals 15 residues. Looked up from germline, CDR1 is MNHEY and CDR2 is SVGAGI. V shed 6 bases, J shed 7 bases, and the junction held 9 bases outside the gene matches. CDR3 region: CASSLTEGQNSPLHF. CDR3 coding DNA: TGTGCCAGCAGCCTTACTGAGGGACAGAATTCACCCCTCCACTTT.

V and J are TRBV18 and TRBJ1-2; perhaps TRBD1 as D (6 bases). This CDR3 is 14 amino acids long. Germline CDR1 is KGHSH and CDR2 is LQKENI. V was pared by 1 base and J by 2 bases, with 8 bases between. Here the CDR3 DNA reads TGTGCCAGCTCACCACTAGGACAGAACTATGGCTACACCTTC. Amino acid sequence: CASSPLGQNYGYTF.

The chain has TRBV9 and TRBJ1-2, with D perhaps matching TRBD1 (6 bases). Germline V gene data show CDR1 as SGDLS and CDR2 as YYNGEE. The length of the CDR3 is 17 residues. V lost 2 bases, J lost 4 bases, and 21 bases lay in between. This chain's CDR3 is CASSVVREGEDGYGYTF. CDR3 DNA sequence: TGTGCCAGCAGCGTCGTTCGGGAGGGGGAGGATGGCTATGGCTACACCTTC.

This rearrangement joins TRBV10-3 to TRBJ1-2; 8 bases are shared with TRBD1. The CDR3 is made up of 15 amino acids. The germline CDR1 and CDR2 sequences are ENHRY and SYGVKD. V trimming: 0 bases; J trimming: 4 bases; junction bases outside the gene matches: 4. In DNA form, the CDR3 reads TGTGCCATCAGTGAGTCCGGACAGGGTACCTATGGCTACACCTTC. Its translation is CAISESGQGTYGYTF.

This rearrangement joins TRBV6-1 to TRBJ1-5; TRBD1 agrees at 10 bases. The CDR3 consists of 13 residues. V lost 8 bases to trimming and J lost 6 bases; unmatched junction nucleotides: 4. The germline V gene encodes CDR1 MNHNS and CDR2 SASEGT. The CDR3 nucleotides read TGTGCCAGCGGGGACAGGGGTGGTCAGCCCCAGCATTTT. It encodes CASGDRGGQPQHF.

The rearrangement links TRBV14 to TRBJ1-6; tentative D call: TRBD1 (6 bases). The CDR3 runs to 14 residues. V was cut by 0 bases and J by 9 bases, with 9 bases left in between. Germline assignment: CDR1 SGHDN and CDR2 FVKESK. The DNA for the CDR3 is TGTGCCAGCAGCCAAGAGCAGGGGAGTTCACCCCTCCACTTT. Translation gives CASSQEQGSSPLHF.

The CDR3 DNA is TGTGCCAGCAGTTTCCGCCCAGGGACGGGGGATGAAAAACTGTTTTTT. This gives the protein CASSFRPGTGDEKLFF. V and J are TRBV27 and TRBJ1-4; possible D gene TRBD1, 5 bases. V lost 3 bases to trimming and J lost 6 bases, with 17 bases between them. The CDR3 loop spans 16 amino acids. From germline, CDR1 is MNHEY and CDR2 SMNVEV (reference sequence).

The chain links TRBV4-2 to TRBJ2-5, with D possibly being TRBD2 (6 bases). The end of the DNA is better explained by TRBJ2-7, so the J call may be wrong. From germline, CDR1 is LGHNA and CDR2 YNFKEQ. The CDR3 spans 14 residues. The chain's CDR3 is CASSQARGSYEQYF. The CDR3 DNA follows: TGTGCCAGCAGCCAAGCGCGGGGTTCCTACGAGCAGTACTTC.

The chain is built from TRBV4-1 and TRBJ2-7, with 7 bases lining up with TRBD1. The CDR3 consists of 15 residues. J gave up 7 bases and V 1 base, and 10 bases lay outside the gene matches. The germline V gene encodes CDR1 MGHRA and CDR2 YSYEKL. CDR3 residues: CASSQVRTGAGEQYF. CDR3 in DNA: TGCGCCAGCAGCCAAGTTAGGACAGGTGCCGGAGAGCAGTACTTC.

This chain joins TRBV5-8 and TRBJ2-1; D is possibly TRBD2 (6 bases). The CDR3 is made up of 15 amino acids. The germline V and J ends were trimmed by 5 bases and 2 bases, with 14 bases remaining between them. Germline V gene data show CDR1 as SGHTS and CDR2 as YDEGEE. The CDR3 sequence is CASRLSGSTYNEQFF. Here the CDR3 DNA reads TGTGCCAGCAGACTTAGCGGATCGACCTACAATGAGCAGTTCTTC. The variable domain in full, with the rest retrieved from reference TRBV5-8 and TRBJ2-1, is EAGVTQSPTHLIKTRGQQATLRCSPISGHTSVYWYQQALGLGLQFLLWYDEGEERNRGNFPPRFSGRQFPNYSSELNVNALELEDSALYLCASRLSGSTYNEQFFGPGTRLTVL.

This clone was detected only once. This sequence joins TRBV4-1 and TRBJ1-2, with 9 positions matching TRBD1. Germline values: CDR1 MGHRA, CDR2 YSYEKL. The CDR3 consists of 14 residues. V gave up 0 bases and J gave up 7 bases; unmatched junction bases: 3. CDR3 region: CASSQDLTGGGYTF. DNA of the CDR3: TGCGCCAGCAGCCAAGATTTGACAGGGGGTGGCTACACCTTC.

The chain uses TRBV18 and TRBJ2-5; 9 positions agree with TRBD1. V dropped 5 bases and J dropped 3; count of bases not matched to a gene: 10. The CDR3 has 16 residues. Germline CDR1 and CDR2: KGHSH and LQKENI. This CDR3 is CASSMWTGVQEETQYF. The CDR3 DNA reads as TGTGCCAGCTCAATGTGGACAGGGGTGCAAGAAGAGACCCAGTACTTC.

A word on this clone: The sample carries other DNA sequences with the same CDR3. The J gene is TRBJ2-1, the V gene TRBV5-1, with 11 nucleotides matching TRBD2. The germline gives CDR1 SGHRS, CDR2 YFSETQ. V shed 7 bases and J 4 bases; nucleotides not matched to a gene: 7. This CDR3 has 15 residues. CDR3 coding DNA: TGCGCCAGCGTCCCCCTAGCGGGGGGATACAATGAGCAGTTCTTC. This sequence encodes CASVPLAGGYNEQFF.

The V and J genes are TRBV7-2 and TRBJ1-5, with TRBD1 as a possible D gene (5 bases). V lost 0 bases, J lost 10 bases, and 7 bases lay in between. The CDR3 covers 12 residues. Germline loops: CDR1 SGHTA, CDR2 FQGNSA. CDR3 amino acids: CASSLAGGPQHF. Written as DNA, the CDR3 is TGTGCCAGCAGCTTAGCCGGGGGTCCCCAGCATTTT.

CDR3 sequence reads: CASSGHRGGEQFF. The CDR3 DNA reads as TGTGCCAGCAGCGGTCACAGGGGCGGTGAGCAGTTCTTC. V is TRBV11-2 and J is TRBJ2-1; 7 bases are a match to TRBD1. CDR3 length equals 13 residues. J lost 9 bases, V lost 5 bases, and 7 bases had no gene match. Germline V gene data show CDR1 as SGHAT and CDR2 as FQNNGV.

Here the CDR3 DNA reads TGTGCCAGCAGCTTGAATCAGGGCTACGAGCAGTACTTC. Translating gives CASSLNQGYEQYF. This chain connects TRBV7-2 to TRBJ2-7, with a tentative D call TRBD1 (5 bases). CDR1 and CDR2 from the germline V gene are SGHTA and FQGNSA. The ends were cut back, 3 bases at V and 3 bases at J, with 9 bases in the middle. The CDR3 runs 13 residues.

The rearrangement uses TRBV18 and TRBJ1-3, with D maybe TRBD1 (6 bases). The CDR3 loop spans 15 amino acids. The V gene lost 6 bases and the J gene lost 2 bases, with 14 bases spanning the gap. Germline lookup yields CDR1 KGHSH and CDR2 LQKENI. This CDR3 is CASSQGTPPGNTIYF. The CDR3 DNA reads TGTGCCAGCTCTCAGGGGACACCTCCTGGAAACACCATATATTTT.

This clone was counted between two and nine times. The rearrangement uses TRBV4-1 and TRBJ2-7; D gene uncertain. The germline V and J ends were trimmed by 0 bases and 4 bases, with 7 bases remaining between them. The CDR3 is made up of 13 amino acids. Per the germline V gene, CDR1 is MGHRA and CDR2 is YSYEKL. This CDR3 is CASSQDEEYEQYF. CDR3 DNA sequence: TGCGCCAGCAGCCAAGATGAGGAGTACGAGCAGTACTTC.

The J gene is TRBJ1-6, the V gene TRBV9, with D maybe TRBD1 (6 bases). V was pared by 1 base and J by 6 bases, with 14 bases between. The CDR3 runs to 16 residues. Germline V gene sequence: CDR1 SGDLS, CDR2 YYNGEE. The CDR3 DNA sequence: TGTGCCAGCAGCGTATCTGGTACAGGGCGTAATTCACCCCTCCACTTT. Its protein is CASSVSGTGRNSPLHF. Together with reference TRBV9 and TRBJ1-6, the CDR3 gives the full variable domain: DSGVTQTPKHLITATGQRVTLRCSPRSGDLSVYWYQQSLDQGLQFLIQYYNGEERAKGNILERFSAQQFPDLHSELNLSSLELGDSALYFCASSVSGTGRNSPLHFGNGTRLTVT.

The DNA for the CDR3 is TGTGCCAGCAGCCCCCTCCCTAGTGAGCAGTACTTC. Encoded protein: CASSPLPSEQYF. The chain has TRBV28 and TRBJ2-7; D not resolved. Trimming took off 6 bases at V and 7 bases at J, with 13 bases between the two ends. The CDR3 sequence is 12 residues long. Germline assignment: CDR1 MDHEN and CDR2 SYDVKM.

V usage is TRBV5-1 and J usage is TRBJ2-2; 10 bases match TRBD2. Trimming removed 4 bases from V and 1 base from J; junction bases left unmatched: 10. The CDR3 sequence is 18 residues long. CDR1 and CDR2 (germline): SGHRS, YFSETQ. The CDR3 bases are TGCGCCAGCAGCCCGGGTATAGCGGGGGGCCTGAACACCGGGGAGCTGTTTTTT. This sequence encodes CASSPGIAGGLNTGELFF.

The CDR3 coding sequence is TGTGCCAGCAGCAAGACAAGGAACACTGAAGCTTTCTTT. It encodes CASSKTRNTEAFF. This chain uses TRBV21-1 with TRBJ1-1; the table's TRBD1 call for D was not verified on the DNA. TRBV21-1 is termed a pseudogene. This CDR3 spans 13 amino acids.

This chain links TRBV2 with TRBJ2-4; the D is unclear. This CDR3 comprises 15 residues. V dropped 7 bases and J dropped 6 bases, with 19 bases sitting between them. Germline assignment: CDR1 SNHLY and CDR2 FYNNEI. The chain's CDR3 is CASNLDSLERNIQYF. The CDR3 bases are TGTGCCAGCAATCTAGACTCCCTCGAACGAAACATTCAGTACTTC.

This clone was counted between two and nine times. The genes are TRBV4-3 and TRBJ1-5, with TRBD1 identical over 8 bases. The CDR3 covers 16 residues. Germline CDR1 and CDR2: LGHNA and YSLEER. V lost 1 base, J lost 7 bases, and 9 bases stayed unmatched. The CDR3 is CASSQGGGTGGQPQHF. In nucleotides, the CDR3 is TGCGCCAGCAGCCAAGGAGGCGGGACAGGTGGACAGCCCCAGCATTTT.

The chain carries TRBV6-5 and TRBJ1-2, with 7 bases matching TRBD1. Looked up from germline, CDR1 is MNHEY and CDR2 is SVGAGI. CDR3 length: 14 amino acids. V shed 6 bases and J 10 bases; nucleotides not matched to a gene: 14. The DNA for the CDR3 is TGTGCCAGCAGCTACAACAGGGGCGCACCGACCTACACCTTC. This gives the protein CASSYNRGAPTYTF.